What follows are 14 T cell receptor beta chains derived from one specimen sequenced in a study of blood T cells in healthy people across ages. Primers used in a second PCR of roughly 6 to 11 cycles were a sample-barcoded 5' primer and a J-beta primer mix. Using its own MiXCR run on the 5' RACE reads, TCRdb lists one record per CDR3 protein. Among over a million distinct CDR3 sequences, 35% to 45% were seen once, and the ten largest hold 7.9%. What was sequenced was blood. The receptor source for this set is a young woman in good health.

The sample holds a few counts of this clonotype. This chain joins TRBV29-1 and TRBJ2-1; D possibly uses TRBD1 or TRBD2 (5 bases each). The germline CDR1 and CDR2 sequences are SQVTM and ANQGSEA. CDR3 length: 13 residues. Trimming removed 6 bases from V and 5 bases from J, with 14 bases in between. DNA for the CDR3: TGCAGCGTACGGGACGCCACCGACAATGAGCAGTTCTTC. Amino acid sequence: CSVRDATDNEQFF.

This clonotype was detected a few times. The gene calls are TRBV12-3 or TRBV12-4 and TRBJ2-3; tentative D call: TRBD1 (5 bases). The CDR3 runs to 14 residues. Trimming left V 4 bases short and J 1 base short, with 9 bases between. The DNA of the CDR3 is TGTGCCAGCAGTTGGGTCAGGGGCACAGATACGCAGTATTTT. This codes for CASSWVRGTDTQYF.

V gene TRBV29-1 combines with J gene TRBJ2-3; TRBD2 matches 15 bases. The germline CDR1 and CDR2 sequences are SQVTM and ANQGSEA. The CDR3 loop spans 15 amino acids. The V and J ends lost 7 bases and 6 bases, in that order; junction bases with no gene match: 8. CDR3 DNA: TGCAGCGCTGTGGGACTAGCGGGAGGAGGGGATACGCAGTATTTT. Translating gives CSAVGLAGGGDTQYF.

The chain recombines TRBV12-3 or TRBV12-4 with TRBJ2-1; D possibly uses TRBD1 or TRBD2 (5 bases each). The CDR3 totals 15 residues. V shed 3 bases and J shed 5 bases, with 14 bases lying between them. CDR3 in DNA: TGTGCCAGCAGTTTGCGTGGGACCTTCCACAATGAGCAGTTCTTC. The encoded protein is CASSLRGTFHNEQFF.

The CDR3 coding sequence is TGCGCCAGCAGCGTTGGGGACCAGTACAATGAGCAGTTCTTC. Protein sequence: CASSVGDQYNEQFF. This chain links TRBV5-1 with TRBJ2-1, with D perhaps matching TRBD1 or TRBD2 (5 bases each). The germline V gene has CDR1 SGHRS and CDR2 YFSETQ. There are 14 residues in the CDR3. The V and J ends lost 4 bases and 4 bases respectively, with 12 bases between them.

This chain uses TRBV10-1 with TRBJ2-1, with no clear D. The V end was cut by 3 bases, the J end by 0 bases, with 9 bases between. The CDR3 loop spans 15 amino acids. Germline values: CDR1 WNHNN, CDR2 SYGVQD (reference sequence). Written as DNA, the CDR3 is TGCGCCAGCAGTGATCAGAGAAGCTCCTACAATGAGCAGTTCTTC. Residues: CASSDQRSSYNEQFF.

J is TRBJ2-5 and V is TRBV20-1; D is possibly TRBD1 or TRBD2 (5 bases each). Trimming pared 3 bases from V and 2 bases from J, leaving 16 bases between. CDR1 and CDR2 (germline): DFQATT, SNEGSKA (reference sequence). The CDR3 is made up of 15 amino acids. As DNA, the CDR3 is TGCAGTGCTAGTATGGGGTCGTGGGGGCAAGAGACCCAGTACTTC. It yields the protein CSASMGSWGQETQYF.

About this clonotype: Mismatch with germline at one junction end may stem from a read error. The rearrangement joins TRBV4-2 to TRBJ1-2; D possibly corresponds to TRBD1 (5 bases). Germline CDR1 is LGHNA and CDR2 is YNFKEQ. This CDR3 contains 16 residues. The CDR3 DNA reads as TGTGTCAGCAGCCAAGAAGATCATGGCAGGGTCTATGGCTACACCTTC. It yields the protein CVSSQEDHGRVYGYTF.

J is TRBJ2-5 and V is TRBV12-3 or TRBV12-4; TRBD2 matches at 9 bases. The CDR3 length is 18 residues. V dropped 6 bases and J dropped 11; count of bases not matched to a gene: 25. The CDR3: CASSPRSPLRGGLDEQYF. CDR3 nucleotide sequence: TGTGCCAGCAGCCCCCGGTCCCCCTTGCGGGGGGGTTTGGATGAGCAGTACTTC.

This clonotype was observed a handful of times. DNA for the CDR3: TGCAGTGCTCCTCGACTAGCGGACTACAATGAGCAGTACTTC. This translates into CSAPRLADYNEQYF. The chain links TRBV20-1 to TRBJ2-1; 9 positions match TRBD2. The J call may be in error: the DNA end matches TRBJ2-7 better. The CDR3 totals 14 residues. The germline V gene has CDR1 DFQATT and CDR2 SNEGSKA (reference sequence).

The chain uses TRBV28 and TRBJ2-2, with D perhaps TRBD1 (5 bases). This CDR3 has 15 residues. Looked up from germline, CDR1 is MDHEN and CDR2 is SYDVKM. Between the trimmed V and J ends, which lost 5 bases and 4 bases, there was a span of 14 bases. The CDR3 region is CASSDPAGITGELFF. The DNA for the CDR3 is TGTGCCAGCAGTGACCCGGCAGGGATCACCGGGGAGCTGTTTTTT.

This clonotype came up a few times. J is TRBJ2-3 and V is TRBV9; 11 nucleotides match TRBD2. V was clipped by 3 bases and J by 13 bases; unmatched bases: 7. Germline-derived CDR1 and CDR2 are SGDLS and YYNGEE. The CDR3 has 13 amino acids. The CDR3 coding sequence is TGTGCCAGCAGCGACCCTAGCGGGGGGTTAAAGTATTTT. As protein: CASSDPSGGLKYF.

The chain combines TRBV10-3 with TRBJ1-1; 8 bases line up with TRBD1. The CDR3 is 14 residues long. The germline V gene has CDR1 ENHRY and CDR2 SYGVKD. The trim removed 2 bases at V and 5 bases at J, leaving 4 bases unmatched. CDR3 DNA sequence: TGTGCCATCAGTGAGCAGGGGGCAGGAACTGAAGCTTTCTTT. It codes for CAISEQGAGTEAFF.

The V gene is TRBV6-5, the J gene TRBJ1-1; D ambiguous. The CDR3 has 11 residues. Germline CDR1 MNHEY, CDR2 SVGAGI. Trimming removed 4 bases at V and 11 bases at J, with 11 bases between. The CDR3 bases are TGTGCCAGCAGTTCAGACAACACGGCTTTCTTT. This translates into CASSSDNTAFF.